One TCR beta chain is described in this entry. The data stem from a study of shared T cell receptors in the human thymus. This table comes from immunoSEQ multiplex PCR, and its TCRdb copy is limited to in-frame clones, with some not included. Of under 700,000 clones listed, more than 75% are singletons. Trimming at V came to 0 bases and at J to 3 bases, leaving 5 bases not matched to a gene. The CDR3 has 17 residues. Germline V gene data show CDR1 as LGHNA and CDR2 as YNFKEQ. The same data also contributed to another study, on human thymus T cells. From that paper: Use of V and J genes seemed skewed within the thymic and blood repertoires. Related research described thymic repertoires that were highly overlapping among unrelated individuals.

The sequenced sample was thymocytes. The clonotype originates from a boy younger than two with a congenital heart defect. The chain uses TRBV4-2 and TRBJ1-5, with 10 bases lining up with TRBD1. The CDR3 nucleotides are TGTGCCAGCAGCCAAGATCGGGGACAGGGGACCAATCAGCCCCAGCATTTT. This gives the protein CASSQDRGQGTNQPQHF.